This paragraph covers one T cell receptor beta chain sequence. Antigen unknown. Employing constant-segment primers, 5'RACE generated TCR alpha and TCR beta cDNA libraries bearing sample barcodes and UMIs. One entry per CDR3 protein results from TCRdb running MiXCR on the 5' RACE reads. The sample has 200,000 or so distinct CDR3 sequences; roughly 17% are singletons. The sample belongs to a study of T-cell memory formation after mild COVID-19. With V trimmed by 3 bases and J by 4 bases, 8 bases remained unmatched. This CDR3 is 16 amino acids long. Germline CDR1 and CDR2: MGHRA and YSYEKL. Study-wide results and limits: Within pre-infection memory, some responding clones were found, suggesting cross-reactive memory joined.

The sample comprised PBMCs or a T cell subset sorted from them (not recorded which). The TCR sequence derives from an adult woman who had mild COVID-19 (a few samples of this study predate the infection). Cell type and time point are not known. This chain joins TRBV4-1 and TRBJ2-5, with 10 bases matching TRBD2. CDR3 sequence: CASSHPSGSLGETQYF. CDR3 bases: TGCGCCAGCAGCCACCCTAGCGGGAGTCTTGGAGAGACCCAGTACTTC.